The present entry profiles one T cell receptor beta chain with its context. Noted treatment: about 20 received Ad26.COV2.S at low or high dose, single or two shots; 5 received placebo; per-sample allocation not given. Collection of the samples took place on day 63 after the first injection of vaccine or placebo. The CDR3 is 16 residues long. Trimming removed 2 bases from V and 2 bases from J; junction bases left unmatched: 4. Germline CDR1 and CDR2: MNHEY and SVGEGT. Clones were read by immunoSEQ multiplex PCR, and TCRdb kept only the in-frame ones, dropping some. The sample holds 200,000 to 250,000 clones, around nine tenths seen once. This sample is drawn from a study of Ad26.COV2.S vaccination and SARS-CoV-2 variants.

Material: peripheral blood, obtained in a trial of Ad26.COV2.S vaccine versus placebo. The chain is built from TRBV6-2 or TRBV6-3 and TRBJ1-5, with 9 bases fitting TRBD1. The receptor was isolated from a person aged 18-65 years who received the Ad26.COV2.S COVID-19 vaccine or a placebo. CDR3 nucleotide sequence: TGTGCCAGCAGTTACAGGGACAGGGTGGGCAATCAGCCCCAGCATTTT. Amino acids: CASSYRDRVGNQPQHF.